Each of the 27 T cell receptor beta chains below was sequenced from the same sample in a study of OX40 agonist ivuxolimab in advanced cancers. Assay used: immunoSEQ multiplex PCR; TCRdb lists only in-frame clones, some missing. The table has around 11,000 clones, 70% to 80% seen once. The sample consisted of CD4+ or CD8+ T cells sorted from blood, taken in a trial of the OX40 agonist ivuxolimab. The receptors come from an adult with an advanced solid tumor such as melanoma, head and neck, liver or kidney cancer.

The J gene is TRBJ2-3, the V gene TRBV15; tentatively, D is TRBD1 or TRBD2 (5 bases each). Germline V CDR1 and CDR2: LNHNV, YYDKDF (reference sequence). The CDR3 length is 16 residues. Trimming shortened V by 0 bases and J by 1 base, and 11 bases separated the two germline ends. Here the CDR3 reads CATSREVQGGTDTQYF. CDR3 sequence (DNA): TGTGCCACCAGCAGAGAAGTCCAGGGAGGCACAGATACGCAGTATTTT.

The chain combines TRBV11-2 with TRBJ2-1, with D possibly being TRBD2 (6 bases). The V end lost 7 bases, the J end lost 3 bases, and 16 bases lay between the germline ends. Looked up from germline, CDR1 is SGHAT and CDR2 is FQNNGV. The CDR3 has 15 amino acids. CDR3 DNA sequence: TGTGCCAGCACCCCCACTTTCGGGAGCTACAATGAGCAGTTCTTC. Protein product: CASTPTFGSYNEQFF.

The rearrangement links TRBV4-2 to TRBJ2-3; tentative D call: TRBD1 (8 bases). The CDR3 runs 16 residues. V dropped 4 bases and J dropped 5 bases, with 19 bases sitting between them. CDR1 and CDR2 (germline): LGHNA, YNFKEQ. CDR3 nucleotide sequence: TGTGCCAGCAGCCCCCGACAGGGGAGGGTGGAAGATACGCAGTATTTT. Its translation: CASSPRQGRVEDTQYF.

This clone showed up just a few times. This chain uses TRBV7-9 with TRBJ2-3; D may be TRBD2 (6 bases). The V and J ends lost 3 bases and 7 bases respectively, with 20 bases between them. Germline CDR1 SEHNR, CDR2 FQNEAQ (reference sequence). The CDR3 spans 16 residues. CDR3 sequence reads: CASSFLGGDDFNTQYF. CDR3 sequence (DNA): TGTGCCAGCAGCTTTCTGGGAGGCGACGATTTTAATACGCAGTATTTT.

With respect to this clone: Other DNA sequences within the sample encode an identical CDR3. The rearrangement uses TRBV27 and TRBJ2-3; perhaps TRBD1 as D (6 bases). The CDR3 runs to 16 residues. Germline values: CDR1 MNHEY, CDR2 SMNVEV (reference sequence). V was trimmed by 3 bases and J by 5 bases, leaving 18 bases between them. Written as DNA, the CDR3 is TGTGCCAGCAGTTTTAATGTGGGGGCGTACGAAGATACGCAGTATTTT. This gives the protein CASSFNVGAYEDTQYF.

The rearrangement joins TRBV6-5 to TRBJ2-1, with D tentatively TRBD1 or TRBD2 (5 bases each). V lost 4 bases and J lost 6, with 19 bases in between. There are 16 residues in the CDR3. From germline, CDR1 is MNHEY and CDR2 SVGAGI. The DNA of the CDR3 is TGTGCCAGCAGTTTCCGGGGACCATCGACGGGCAATGAGCAGTTCTTC. Translation: CASSFRGPSTGNEQFF.

In this sample, this clone turned up once. V gene TRBV5-6 combines with J gene TRBJ2-3, with D hard to call. Germline CDR1 is SGHDT and CDR2 is YYEEEE. The V end lost 4 bases, the J end lost 3 bases, and 12 bases lay between the germline ends. This CDR3 spans 14 amino acids. This CDR3 is CASSPGRVTDTQYF. DNA of the CDR3: TGTGCCAGCAGCCCTGGACGGGTAACAGATACGCAGTATTTT.

The chain recombines TRBV7-6 with TRBJ1-2, with 10 bases that match TRBD1. V shed 1 base, J shed 2 bases, and the junction held 1 base outside the gene matches. CDR3 length: 15 amino acids. Germline V gene data show CDR1 as SGHVS and CDR2 as FNYEAQ. The CDR3 DNA reads TGTGCCAGCAGCTTAGAGGGACAGGGGAACTATGGCTACACCTTC. As protein: CASSLEGQGNYGYTF.

This chain joins TRBV10-2 and TRBJ2-1; possibly TRBD1 or TRBD2 for D (5 bases each). This CDR3 is built from 16 residues. CDR1 is WSHSY and CDR2 is SAAADI in the germline V gene. V lost 7 bases and J lost 8, with 24 bases in between. The CDR3 nucleotides read TGCGCCAGCACCCCAAAGGGGTTAAGGACCGGGGATGAGCAGTTCTTC. This encodes CASTPKGLRTGDEQFF.

The chain recombines TRBV29-1 with TRBJ2-1, with D maybe TRBD2 (5 bases). The germline V and J ends were trimmed by 4 bases and 0 bases, with 7 bases remaining between them. Germline-derived CDR1 and CDR2 are SQVTM and ANQGSEA. CDR3 size: 13 residues. The CDR3 region has the DNA TGCAGCGTTGGACTAATCTCCTACAATGAGCAGTTCTTC. This encodes CSVGLISYNEQFF.

The sample holds a few counts of this clone. V is TRBV5-6 and J is TRBJ2-7, with 15 bases fitting TRBD2. Germline trimming cut 3 bases from V and 0 bases from J; bases unmatched to any gene: 7. The V gene's germline CDR1 is SGHDT and CDR2 YYEEEE. There are 18 residues in the CDR3. CDR3 nucleotide sequence: TGTGCCAGCAGCTCGCCCGGGACTAGCGGGAGGAGCTCCTACGAGCAGTACTTC. It translates to CASSSPGTSGRSSYEQYF.

This chain links TRBV9 with TRBJ2-1; perhaps TRBD2 as D (6 bases). The germline V gene encodes CDR1 SGDLS and CDR2 YYNGEE. The length of the CDR3 is 16 residues. The ends were cut back, 4 bases at V and 7 bases at J, with 21 bases in the middle. DNA of the CDR3: TGTGCCAGCAGCAGTAGCGGAAGGGAGAGGGGTAATGAGCAGTTCTTC. Amino acids: CASSSSGRERGNEQFF.

In its sample, this clone was seen a few times. The chain has TRBV11-1 and TRBJ1-5, with a weak D call TRBD1 (5 bases). Trimming pared 1 base from V and 6 bases from J, leaving 7 bases between. CDR3 length equals 13 residues. Germline CDR1 reads SGHAT; CDR2 reads FQDESV (reference sequence). In DNA, the CDR3 is TGTGCCAGCAGCTTAGGGGGGAGTCAGCCCCAGCATTTT. The encoded protein is CASSLGGSQPQHF.

This clone came up once. The chain recombines TRBV7-9 with TRBJ1-2; tentative D call: TRBD1 (5 bases). The ends were cut back, 5 bases at V and 3 bases at J, with 13 bases in the middle. The CDR3 loop spans 14 amino acids. Germline CDR1 is SEHNR and CDR2 is FQNEAQ (reference sequence). The CDR3 loop is CASSLLGDYYGYTF. The CDR3 DNA follows: TGTGCCAGCAGCCTACTGGGGGATTACTATGGCTACACCTTC.

The chain links TRBV27 to TRBJ1-1; D is ambiguous. V was pared by 6 bases and J by 2 bases, with 13 bases between. This CDR3 region has 14 residues. The germline V gene has CDR1 MNHEY and CDR2 SMNVEV (reference sequence). CDR3: CASSWSRGNTEAFF. The CDR3 nucleotides are TGTGCCAGCAGCTGGTCCAGAGGAAACACTGAAGCTTTCTTT.

The V gene is TRBV5-5, the J gene TRBJ2-1; 9 nucleotides line up with TRBD1. CDR1 SGHKS and CDR2 YYEKEE come from the germline V gene (reference sequence). V shed 3 bases, J shed 0 bases, and the junction held 1 base outside the gene matches. This CDR3 comprises 15 residues. The CDR3: CASSWDRDSYNEQFF. The CDR3 nucleotides are TGTGCCAGCAGCTGGGACAGGGACTCCTACAATGAGCAGTTCTTC.

The rearrangement uses TRBV16 and TRBJ2-4; D may be TRBD2 (6 bases). This CDR3 spans 14 amino acids. Germline CDR1 and CDR2: KGHSY and FQNENV. V dropped 2 bases and J dropped 1 base, with 6 bases sitting between them. The CDR3 nucleotides read TGTGCCAGCAGCCAAGCGGGGGCCAAAAACATTCAGTACTTC. This encodes CASSQAGAKNIQYF.

The genes are TRBV27 and TRBJ2-1, with D possibly TRBD2 on 6 matching bases. Germline CDR1 is MNHEY and CDR2 is SMNVEV (reference sequence). The CDR3 contains 14 residues. Between the trimmed V and J ends, which lost 3 bases and 6 bases, there was a span of 12 bases. The CDR3 region has the DNA TGTGCCAGCAGTTTGTCAGGGAGGATCAATGAGCAGTTCTTC. Amino acids: CASSLSGRINEQFF.

The rearrangement uses TRBV5-4 and TRBJ1-1; D perhaps matches TRBD1 (6 bases). Trimming removed 4 bases from V and 10 bases from J, with 14 bases in between. This CDR3 comprises 12 residues. Germline CDR1 is SGHNT and CDR2 is YYREEE (reference sequence). The CDR3 protein is CASSPGAGGAFF. The CDR3 coding sequence is TGTGCCAGCAGCCCGGGGGCGGGCGGAGCTTTCTTT.

This clone appeared a few times. The V gene is TRBV6-5, the J gene TRBJ2-7; 7 bases line up with TRBD1. Looked up from germline, CDR1 is MNHEY and CDR2 is SVGAGI. This CDR3 is 13 amino acids long. V lost 11 bases and J lost 6; bases outside the gene matches: 13. The CDR3 spells CAGGAGTEFEQYF. DNA of the CDR3: TGTGCCGGAGGAGCCGGGACAGAGTTCGAGCAGTACTTC.

V is TRBV7-9 and J is TRBJ1-3; 9 bases fit TRBD1. This CDR3 spans 17 amino acids. Germline V gene lookup returns CDR1 SEHNR and CDR2 FQNEAQ (reference sequence). The J segment lost 0 bases and the V segment lost 5 bases, leaving 8 bases of the junction unmatched. DNA of the CDR3: TGTGCCAGCAGCCTGACAGGGGGGGACCTCTCTGGAAACACCATATATTTT. This gives the protein CASSLTGGDLSGNTIYF. Full variable domain (outside the CDR3, taken from reference TRBV7-9 and TRBJ1-3): DTGVSQNPRHKITKRGQNVTFRCDPISEHNRLYWYRQTLGQGPEFLTYFQNEAQLEKSRLLSDRFSAERPKGSFSTLEIQRTEQGDSAMYLCASSLTGGDLSGNTIYFGEGSWLTVV.

By its share, this clone is medium-sized. The V and J genes are TRBV27 and TRBJ1-1; D is ambiguous. Germline V gene sequence: CDR1 MNHEY, CDR2 SMNVEV (reference sequence). CDR3 length equals 11 residues. Deletions cut 5 bases from V and 7 bases from J, with 8 bases between. In DNA, the CDR3 is TGTGCCAGCAGTGACTCGGTTGAAGCTTTCTTT. Amino acids: CASSDSVEAFF.

This sequence joins TRBV5-4 and TRBJ1-1; 10 bases line up with TRBD1. Trimming took 2 bases from V and 0 from J; bases not matched to a gene: 7. Germline V gene data show CDR1 as SGHNT and CDR2 as YYREEE (reference sequence). This CDR3 has 17 amino acids. CDR3 sequence: CASSFGTGESLNTEAFF. The CDR3 DNA follows: TGTGCCAGCAGCTTCGGGACAGGGGAATCCCTGAACACTGAAGCTTTCTTT.

This sequence joins TRBV5-4 and TRBJ2-7; D remains ambiguous. Trimming stripped 2 bases from V and 1 base from J, with 10 bases between. Germline CDR1 SGHNT, CDR2 YYREEE (reference sequence). This CDR3 contains 14 residues. In DNA, the CDR3 is TGTGCCAGCAGCTTAGGACGGCTATCCTACGAGCAGTACTTC. This gives the protein CASSLGRLSYEQYF. Drawing the rest from reference TRBV5-4 and TRBJ2-7, the complete variable domain is ETGVTQSPTHLIKTRGQQVTLRCSSQSGHNTVSWYQQALGQGPQFIFQYYREEENGRGNFPPRFSGLQFPNYSSELNVNALELDDSALYLCASSLGRLSYEQYFGPGTRLTVT.

The chain is built from TRBV19 and TRBJ1-2; D not certain. The CDR3 has 15 residues. The V and J ends lost 7 bases and 3 bases respectively, with 18 bases between them. Per germline, CDR1 LNHDA and CDR2 SQIVND (reference sequence). In DNA form, the CDR3 reads TGTGCCAGTAAGAACCCACTTGCAGGTCACTATGGCTACACCTTC. This encodes CASKNPLAGHYGYTF.

This chain joins TRBV27 and TRBJ2-7, with D hard to call. The V and J ends lost 4 bases and 2 bases respectively, with 12 bases between them. Germline CDR1 is MNHEY and CDR2 is SMNVEV (reference sequence). The CDR3 has 14 residues. The CDR3 sequence: CASSYSAAPYEQYF. CDR3 coding DNA: TGTGCCAGCAGTTACTCCGCGGCGCCCTACGAGCAGTACTTC.

CDR3 bases: TGCGCCAGCAGCTTTGGAGGTACTGAAGCTTTCTTT. It translates to CASSFGGTEAFF. V is TRBV5-1 and J is TRBJ1-1; the D is unclear. Trimming took 2 bases from V and 5 from J, leaving 7 bases between them. The CDR3 is 12 amino acids. CDR1 and CDR2 from the germline V gene are SGHRS and YFSETQ.